This paragraph covers one T cell receptor beta chain sequence. Germline-derived CDR1 and CDR2 are MDHEN and SYDVKM. With 5 bases clipped from V and 5 bases from J, the junction kept 7 bases outside the gene matches. The CDR3 covers 14 residues. This specimen belongs to a study of Graves' ophthalmopathy and Graves' hyperthyroidism. Study overall: The blood sample was drawn at first diagnosis and before any treatment.

Amplification of the TCR beta CDR3 regions used RNA transcripts (as template). Second-round multiplex PCR came after a first-round RT-PCR that employed HTBI primers. TCRdb re-analysed the multiplex PCR reads in MiXCR, keeping a single row per CDR3 protein. The sample records hundreds of thousands of distinct CDR3 sequences, around 21% being singletons. The TCR was taken from a woman in her late teens or twenties with stable Graves' hyperthyroidism. Sequenced input: peripheral blood. The rearrangement joins TRBV28 to TRBJ2-7; 9 bases align to TRBD1. This CDR3 reads CASSGDRALNEQYF. In DNA, the CDR3 is TGTGCCAGCAGTGGGGACAGGGCGTTGAACGAGCAGTACTTC.